This entry describes one T cell receptor (beta chain). No antigen is known for it. The CDR3 has 13 amino acids. Trimming removed 5 bases from V and 8 bases from J, with 13 bases in between. These data come from a study of breast tumors, draining lymph nodes, adjacent tissues. Samples came from axillary lymph nodes draining the breast cancer. TCRdb used MiXCR to reprocess the multiplex PCR reads, holding one entry per CDR3 protein. The sample records a few hundred thousand distinct CDR3 sequences, less than 45% being singletons. Study-wide results and limits: Tumor T cell lymph node origin was a supported hypothesis, not proven. Compared with lymph nodes, tumors were less diverse; compared with nontumor tissue, more.

This TCR was sampled from a female donor with breast cancer. Some clones in this sample may be carry-over from other donors' samples. The material sequenced was axillary lymph node tissue. This rearrangement joins TRBV12-3 or TRBV12-4 to TRBJ2-4; D gene ambiguous. The CDR3 protein is CASSPAEGYIQYF. The CDR3 nucleotides read TGTGCCAGCAGTCCAGCCGAAGGGTACATTCAGTACTTC.